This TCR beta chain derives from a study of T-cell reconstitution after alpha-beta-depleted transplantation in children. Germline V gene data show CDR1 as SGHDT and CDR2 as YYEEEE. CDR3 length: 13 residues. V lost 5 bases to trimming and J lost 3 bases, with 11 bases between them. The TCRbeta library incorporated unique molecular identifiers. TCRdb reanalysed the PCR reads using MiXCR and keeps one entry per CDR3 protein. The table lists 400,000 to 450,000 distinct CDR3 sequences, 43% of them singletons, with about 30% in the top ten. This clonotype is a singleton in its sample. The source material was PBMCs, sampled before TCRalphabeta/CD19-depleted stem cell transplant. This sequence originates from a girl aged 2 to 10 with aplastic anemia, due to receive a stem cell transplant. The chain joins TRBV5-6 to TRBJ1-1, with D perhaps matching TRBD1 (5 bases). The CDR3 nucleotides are TGTGCCAGCAGGAGGGGTTTGGACACTGAAGCTTTCTTT. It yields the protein CASRRGLDTEAFF.